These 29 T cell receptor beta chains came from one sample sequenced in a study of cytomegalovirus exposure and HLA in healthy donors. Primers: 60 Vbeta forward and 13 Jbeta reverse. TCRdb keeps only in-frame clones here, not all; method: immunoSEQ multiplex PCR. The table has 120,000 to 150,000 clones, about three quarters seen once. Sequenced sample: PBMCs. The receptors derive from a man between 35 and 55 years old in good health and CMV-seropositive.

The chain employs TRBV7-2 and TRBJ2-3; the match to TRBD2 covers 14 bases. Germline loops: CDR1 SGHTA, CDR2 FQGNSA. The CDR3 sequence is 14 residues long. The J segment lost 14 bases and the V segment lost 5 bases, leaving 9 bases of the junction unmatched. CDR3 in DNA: TGTGCCAGCAGCACTGGACTAGCGGGAGGAGGATGGTATTTT. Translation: CASSTGLAGGGWYF.

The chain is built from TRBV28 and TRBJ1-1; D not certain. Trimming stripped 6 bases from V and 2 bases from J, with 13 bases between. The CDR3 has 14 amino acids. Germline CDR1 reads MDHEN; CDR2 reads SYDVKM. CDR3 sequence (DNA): TGTGCCAGCAGACGGAGGCAGCTAAACACTGAAGCTTTCTTT. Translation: CASRRRQLNTEAFF.

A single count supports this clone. As DNA, the CDR3 is TGTGCCAGCAGCTGGACAGTTTCCCACTCTGGAAACACCATATATTTT. The encoded protein is CASSWTVSHSGNTIYF. The V call is TRBV7-9, the J call TRBJ1-3; the D gene is possibly TRBD1 (6 bases). Germline V CDR1 and CDR2: SEHNR, FQNEAQ (reference sequence). V lost 4 bases, J lost 0 bases, and 13 bases lay in between. CDR3 length: 16 residues.

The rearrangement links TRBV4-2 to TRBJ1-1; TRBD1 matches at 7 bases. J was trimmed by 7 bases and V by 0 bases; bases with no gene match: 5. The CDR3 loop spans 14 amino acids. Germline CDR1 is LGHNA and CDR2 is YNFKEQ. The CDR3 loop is CASSQEQGSGEAFF. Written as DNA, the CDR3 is TGTGCCAGCAGCCAAGAACAGGGGAGTGGTGAAGCTTTCTTT.

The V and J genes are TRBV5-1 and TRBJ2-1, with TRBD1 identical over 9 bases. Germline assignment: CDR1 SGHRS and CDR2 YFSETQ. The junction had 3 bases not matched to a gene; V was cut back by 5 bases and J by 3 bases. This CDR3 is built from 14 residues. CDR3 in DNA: TGCGCCAGCAGGTCGGACAGGGGCTACAATGAGCAGTTCTTC. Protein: CASRSDRGYNEQFF.

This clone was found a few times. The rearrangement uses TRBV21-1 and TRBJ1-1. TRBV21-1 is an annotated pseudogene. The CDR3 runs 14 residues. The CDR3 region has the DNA TGTGCCAGCAGCAACATAGCCCGGGAGACTGAAGCTTTCTTT. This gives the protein CASSNIARETEAFF.

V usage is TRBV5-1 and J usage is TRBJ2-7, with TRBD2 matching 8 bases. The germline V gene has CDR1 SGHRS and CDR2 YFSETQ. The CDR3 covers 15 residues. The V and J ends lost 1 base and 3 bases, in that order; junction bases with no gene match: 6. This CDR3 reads CASSLSGREVYEQYF. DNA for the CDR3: TGCGCCAGCAGCTTGTCAGGGCGGGAGGTCTACGAGCAGTACTTC.

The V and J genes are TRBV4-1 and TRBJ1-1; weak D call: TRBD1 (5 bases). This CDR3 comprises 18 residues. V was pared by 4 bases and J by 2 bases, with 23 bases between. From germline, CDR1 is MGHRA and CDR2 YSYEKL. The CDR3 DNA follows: TGCGCCAGCAGCCCCAAGCCGCCCCGGGGGTGGACTAACACTGAAGCTTTCTTT. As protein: CASSPKPPRGWTNTEAFF.

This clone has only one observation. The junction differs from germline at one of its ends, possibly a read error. For the CDR3, the DNA is TGTGCCAGCATGGGGAGTCCCTACGATGAGCAGTTCTTC. It yields the protein CASMGSPYDEQFF. The rearrangement joins TRBV28 to TRBJ2-1; D possibly corresponds to TRBD2 (5 bases). Per germline, CDR1 MDHEN and CDR2 SYDVKM. CDR3 length: 13 residues.

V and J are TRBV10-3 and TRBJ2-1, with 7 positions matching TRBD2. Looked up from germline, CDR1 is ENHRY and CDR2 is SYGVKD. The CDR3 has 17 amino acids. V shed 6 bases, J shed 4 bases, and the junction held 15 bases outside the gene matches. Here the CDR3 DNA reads TGTGCCATCAGCCGCGAGGGGCGGGAGATGTTATACAATGAGCAGTTCTTC. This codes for CAISREGREMLYNEQFF.

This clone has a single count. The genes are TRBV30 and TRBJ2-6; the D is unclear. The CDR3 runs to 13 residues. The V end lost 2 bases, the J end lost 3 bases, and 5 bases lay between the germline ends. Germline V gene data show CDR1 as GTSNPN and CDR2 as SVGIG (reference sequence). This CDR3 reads CAWSPGGANVLTF. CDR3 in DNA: TGTGCCTGGAGTCCGGGTGGGGCCAACGTCCTGACTTTC.

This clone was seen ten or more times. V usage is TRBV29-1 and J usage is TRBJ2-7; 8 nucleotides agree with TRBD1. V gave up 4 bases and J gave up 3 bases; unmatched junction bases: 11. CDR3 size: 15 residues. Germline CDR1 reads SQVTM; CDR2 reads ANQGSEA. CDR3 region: CSVAPASGQGYEQYF. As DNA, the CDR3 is TGCAGCGTTGCCCCCGCGTCAGGACAGGGCTACGAGCAGTACTTC.

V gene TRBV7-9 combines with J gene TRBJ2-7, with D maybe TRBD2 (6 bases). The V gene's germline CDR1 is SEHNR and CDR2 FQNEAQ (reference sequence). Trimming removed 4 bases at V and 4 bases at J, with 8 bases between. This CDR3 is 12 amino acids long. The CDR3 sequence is CASSSEGYEQYF. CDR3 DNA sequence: TGTGCCAGCAGCTCGGAGGGATACGAGCAGTACTTC.

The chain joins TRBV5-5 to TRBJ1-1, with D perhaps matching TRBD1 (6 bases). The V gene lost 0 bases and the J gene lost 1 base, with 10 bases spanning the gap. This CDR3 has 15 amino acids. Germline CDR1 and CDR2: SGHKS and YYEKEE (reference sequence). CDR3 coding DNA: TGTGCCAGCAGCTTGGGGGGGCTCCCGAACACTGAAGCTTTCTTT. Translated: CASSLGGLPNTEAFF.

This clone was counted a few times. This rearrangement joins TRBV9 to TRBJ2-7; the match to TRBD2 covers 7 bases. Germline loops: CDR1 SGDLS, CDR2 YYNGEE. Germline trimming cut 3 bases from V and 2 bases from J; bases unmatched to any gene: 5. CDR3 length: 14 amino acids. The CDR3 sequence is CASSEQGLPYEQYF. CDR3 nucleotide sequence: TGTGCCAGCAGCGAGCAGGGACTACCCTACGAGCAGTACTTC.

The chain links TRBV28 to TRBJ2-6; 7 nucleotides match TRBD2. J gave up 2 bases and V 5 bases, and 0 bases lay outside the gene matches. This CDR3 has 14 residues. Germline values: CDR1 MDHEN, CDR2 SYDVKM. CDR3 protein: CASSGGAGANVLTF. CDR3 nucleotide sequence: TGTGCCAGCAGTGGGGGGGCTGGGGCCAACGTCCTGACTTTC.

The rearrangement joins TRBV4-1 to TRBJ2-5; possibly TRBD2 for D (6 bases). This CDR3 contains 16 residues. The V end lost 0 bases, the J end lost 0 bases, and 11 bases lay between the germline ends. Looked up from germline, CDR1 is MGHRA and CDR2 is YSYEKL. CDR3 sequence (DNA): TGCGCCAGCAGCCAAGAGGGTGGCGGGGACCAAGAGACCCAGTACTTC. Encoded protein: CASSQEGGGDQETQYF.

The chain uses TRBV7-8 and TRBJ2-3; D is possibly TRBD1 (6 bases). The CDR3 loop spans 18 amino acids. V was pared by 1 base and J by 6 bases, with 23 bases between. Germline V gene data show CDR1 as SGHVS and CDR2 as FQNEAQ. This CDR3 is CASSLGSLQGAAKDTQYF. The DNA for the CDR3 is TGTGCCAGCAGCTTAGGGTCTCTACAGGGCGCAGCCAAGGATACGCAGTATTTT.

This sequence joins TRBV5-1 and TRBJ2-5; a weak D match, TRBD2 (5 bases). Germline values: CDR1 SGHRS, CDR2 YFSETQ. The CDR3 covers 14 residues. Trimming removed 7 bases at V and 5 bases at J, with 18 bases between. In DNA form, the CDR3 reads TGCGCCAGCCGGACGGACGGGGTTTTCGAGACCCAGTACTTC. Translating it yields CASRTDGVFETQYF.

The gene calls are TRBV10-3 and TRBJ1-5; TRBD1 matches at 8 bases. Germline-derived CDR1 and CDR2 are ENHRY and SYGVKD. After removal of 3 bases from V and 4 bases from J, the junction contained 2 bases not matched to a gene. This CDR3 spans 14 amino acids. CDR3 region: CAISEQGGNQPQHF. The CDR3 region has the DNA TGTGCCATCAGTGAACAGGGGGGGAATCAGCCCCAGCATTTT.

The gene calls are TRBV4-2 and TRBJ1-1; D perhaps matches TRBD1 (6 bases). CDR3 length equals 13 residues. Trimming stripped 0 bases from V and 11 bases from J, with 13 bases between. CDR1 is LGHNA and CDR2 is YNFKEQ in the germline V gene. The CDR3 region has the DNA TGTGCCAGCAGCCAAGAGGACTGGGGGCGGGCTTTCTTT. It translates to CASSQEDWGRAFF.

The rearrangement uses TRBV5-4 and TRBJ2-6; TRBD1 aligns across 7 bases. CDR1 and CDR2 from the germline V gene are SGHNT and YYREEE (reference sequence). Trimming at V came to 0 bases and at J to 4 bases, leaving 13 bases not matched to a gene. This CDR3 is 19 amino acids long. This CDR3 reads CASSLAVGTGVSGANVLTF. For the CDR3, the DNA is TGTGCCAGCAGCTTGGCAGTCGGAACAGGGGTATCCGGGGCCAACGTCCTGACTTTC.

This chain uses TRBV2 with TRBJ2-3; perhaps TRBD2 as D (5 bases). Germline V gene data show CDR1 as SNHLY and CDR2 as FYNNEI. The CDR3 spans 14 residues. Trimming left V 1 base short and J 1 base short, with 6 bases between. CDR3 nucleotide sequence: TGTGCCAGCAGTGAAGGCGGGCGCACAGATACGCAGTATTTT. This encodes CASSEGGRTDTQYF.

As DNA, the CDR3 is TGCGCCAGCAGTGATTATGCGGGGGACGATTACAATGAGCAGTTCTTC. This sequence encodes CASSDYAGDDYNEQFF. The V gene is TRBV10-1, the J gene TRBJ2-1; 7 nucleotides align to TRBD2. V trimming: 3 bases; J trimming: 4 bases; junction bases outside the gene matches: 9. From germline, CDR1 is WNHNN and CDR2 SYGVQD (reference sequence). The CDR3 length is 16 residues.

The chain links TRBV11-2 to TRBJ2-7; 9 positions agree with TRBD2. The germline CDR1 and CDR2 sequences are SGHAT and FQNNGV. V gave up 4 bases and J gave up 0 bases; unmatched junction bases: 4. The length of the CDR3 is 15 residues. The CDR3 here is CASSSLAGISYEQYF. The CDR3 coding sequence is TGTGCCAGCAGCTCTCTAGCGGGGATCTCCTACGAGCAGTACTTC.

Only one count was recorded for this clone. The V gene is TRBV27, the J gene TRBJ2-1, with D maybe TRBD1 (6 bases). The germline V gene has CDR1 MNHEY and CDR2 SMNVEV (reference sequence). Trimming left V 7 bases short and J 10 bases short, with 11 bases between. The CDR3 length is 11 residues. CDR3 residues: CASTFQGEQFF. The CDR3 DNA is TGTGCCAGCACCTTCCAGGGGGAGCAGTTCTTC.

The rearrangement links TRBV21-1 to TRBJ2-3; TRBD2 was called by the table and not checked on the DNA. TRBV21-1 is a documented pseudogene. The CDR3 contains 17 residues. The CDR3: CASSSRTPGLAGGLQYF. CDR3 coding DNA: TGTGCCAGCAGCTCCCGAACGCCGGGACTAGCGGGAGGTTTGCAGTATTTT.

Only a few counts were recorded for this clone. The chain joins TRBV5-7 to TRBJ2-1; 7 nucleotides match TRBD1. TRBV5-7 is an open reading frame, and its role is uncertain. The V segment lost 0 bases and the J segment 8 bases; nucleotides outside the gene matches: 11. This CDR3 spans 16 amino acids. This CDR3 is CASSLVRDRERHEQFF. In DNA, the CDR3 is TGTGCCAGCAGCTTGGTCCGGGACAGAGAGAGACATGAGCAGTTCTTC.

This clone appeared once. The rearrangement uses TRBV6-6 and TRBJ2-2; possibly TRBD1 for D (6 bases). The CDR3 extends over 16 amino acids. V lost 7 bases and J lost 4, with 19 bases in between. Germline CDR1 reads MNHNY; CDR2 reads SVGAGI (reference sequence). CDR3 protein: CASTTHDRYGTGELFF. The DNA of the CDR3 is TGTGCCAGCACCACCCACGACAGGTATGGCACCGGGGAGCTGTTTTTT.